The clone carrying this T cell receptor beta chain was counted between two and nine times. The antigen is not known. The sample originates from a study of human T cells and chemical hapten exposure. Study-wide findings and caveats: Among TCRs, those above 1 in 1000 frequency were unaffected by DPC sensitization. In the PT1 data, expanded TCR counts showed a positive correlation with patch test score.

CDR1 and CDR2 (germline): SGHRS, YFSETQ. V lost 2 bases and J lost 0; bases outside the gene matches: 7. The CDR3 runs to 18 residues. Time point of the sample: patch test 2, 6 weeks after DPC sensitization. Treatment noted: therapeutic diphenylcyclopropenone sensitization with weekly scalp DPC. Individual cDNA molecules (in the library) carried attached unique molecular identifiers. MiXCR, applied by TCRdb to the RACE reads, yields one record per CDR3 protein. The table has a few hundred thousand distinct CDR3 sequences, 6% to 7% seen once. This sequence was found in a woman under 30 with alopecia areata. Some clones in this sample may be carry-over from other donors' samples. Material: whole blood, obtained in connection with sensitization to the hapten diphenylcyclopropenone (DPC). The V and J genes are TRBV5-1 and TRBJ2-3, with TRBD2 matching over 12 bases. The CDR3: CASSFGTSGPRSTDTQYF. In DNA, the CDR3 is TGCGCCAGCAGCTTCGGGACTAGCGGGCCCCGAAGCACAGATACGCAGTATTTT.